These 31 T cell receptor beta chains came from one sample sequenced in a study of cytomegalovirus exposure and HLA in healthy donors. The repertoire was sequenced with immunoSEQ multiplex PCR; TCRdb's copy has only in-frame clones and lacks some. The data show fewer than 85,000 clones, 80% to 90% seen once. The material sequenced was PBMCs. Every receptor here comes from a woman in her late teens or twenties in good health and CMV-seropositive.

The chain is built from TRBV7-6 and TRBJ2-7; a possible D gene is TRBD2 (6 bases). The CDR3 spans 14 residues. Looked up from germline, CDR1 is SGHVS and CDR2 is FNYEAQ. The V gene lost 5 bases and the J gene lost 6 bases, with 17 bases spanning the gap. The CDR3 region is CASSQSGTRGEQYF. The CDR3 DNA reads TGTGCCAGCAGCCAATCCGGGACTCGCGGCGAGCAGTACTTC.

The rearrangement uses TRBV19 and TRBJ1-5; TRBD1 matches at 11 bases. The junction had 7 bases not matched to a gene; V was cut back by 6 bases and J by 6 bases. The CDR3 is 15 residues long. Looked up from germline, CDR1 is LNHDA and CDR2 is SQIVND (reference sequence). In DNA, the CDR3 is TGTGCCAGTAGCTGGGACAGGGGGAGGGCTCAGCCCCAGCATTTT. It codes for CASSWDRGRAQPQHF. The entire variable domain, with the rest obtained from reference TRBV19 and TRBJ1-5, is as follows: DGGITQSPKYLFRKEGQNVTLSCEQNLNHDAMYWYRQDPGQGLRLIYYSQIVNDFQKGDIAEGYSVSREKKESFPLTVTSAQKNPTAFYLCASSWDRGRAQPQHFGDGTRLSIL.

CDR3 in DNA: TGTGCCAGCAGCCCCTCAGCGGGAGGGCCCTACGAGCAGTACTTC. It specifies CASSPSAGGPYEQYF. This sequence joins TRBV7-9 and TRBJ2-7; 10 bases agree with TRBD2. Germline-derived CDR1 and CDR2 are SEHNR and FQNEAQ (reference sequence). The CDR3 sequence is 15 residues long. With 5 bases clipped from V and 2 bases from J, the junction kept 6 bases outside the gene matches.

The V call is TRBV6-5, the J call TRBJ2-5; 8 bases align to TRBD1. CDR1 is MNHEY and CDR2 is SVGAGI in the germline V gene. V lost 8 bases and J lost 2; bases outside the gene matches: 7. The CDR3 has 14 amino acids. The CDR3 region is CASGTGGGQETQYF. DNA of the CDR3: TGTGCCAGCGGTACAGGGGGAGGACAAGAGACCCAGTACTTC.

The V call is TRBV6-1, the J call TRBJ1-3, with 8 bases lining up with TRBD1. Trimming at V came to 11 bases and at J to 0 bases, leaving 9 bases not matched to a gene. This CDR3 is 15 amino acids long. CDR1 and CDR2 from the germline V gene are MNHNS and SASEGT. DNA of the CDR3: TGTGCCGCAAAGGACAGGGCCTTCTCTGGAAACACCATATATTTT. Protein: CAAKDRAFSGNTIYF.

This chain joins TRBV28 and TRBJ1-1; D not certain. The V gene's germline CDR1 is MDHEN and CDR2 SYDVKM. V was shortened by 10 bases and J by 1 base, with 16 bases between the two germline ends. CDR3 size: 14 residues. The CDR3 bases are TGTGCCACCGGGAAGGAGGGAGGGAACACTGAAGCTTTCTTT. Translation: CATGKEGGNTEAFF. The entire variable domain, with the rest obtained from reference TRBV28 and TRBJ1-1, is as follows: DVKVTQSSRYLVKRTGEKVFLECVQDMDHENMFWYRQDPGLGLRLIYFSYDVKMKEKGDIPEGYSVSREKKERFSLILESASTNQTSMYLCATGKEGGNTEAFFGQGTRLTVV.

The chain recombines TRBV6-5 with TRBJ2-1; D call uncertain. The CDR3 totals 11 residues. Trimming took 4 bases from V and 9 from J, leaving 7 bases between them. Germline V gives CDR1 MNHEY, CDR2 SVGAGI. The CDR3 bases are TGTGCCAGCAGTTCATCCGGTGAGCAGTTCTTC. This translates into CASSSSGEQFF.

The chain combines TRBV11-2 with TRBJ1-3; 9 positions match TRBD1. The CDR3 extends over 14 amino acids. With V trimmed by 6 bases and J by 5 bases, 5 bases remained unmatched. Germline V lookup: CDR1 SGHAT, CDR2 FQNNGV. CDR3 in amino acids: CASRYTGGRNTIYF. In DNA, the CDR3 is TGTGCCAGCAGATATACAGGGGGCAGAAACACCATATATTTT.

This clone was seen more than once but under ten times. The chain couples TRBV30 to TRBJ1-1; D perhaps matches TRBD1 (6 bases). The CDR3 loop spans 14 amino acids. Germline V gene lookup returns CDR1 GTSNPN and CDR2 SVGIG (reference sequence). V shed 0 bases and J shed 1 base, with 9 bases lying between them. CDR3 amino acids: CAWSVGTTNTEAFF. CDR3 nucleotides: TGTGCCTGGAGTGTAGGGACAACGAACACTGAAGCTTTCTTT.

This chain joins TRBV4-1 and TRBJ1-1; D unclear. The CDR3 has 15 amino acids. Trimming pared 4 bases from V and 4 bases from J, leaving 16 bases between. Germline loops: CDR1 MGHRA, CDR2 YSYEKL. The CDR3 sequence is CASSPSGRLGTEAFF. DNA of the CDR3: TGCGCCAGCAGCCCCAGCGGGAGGTTAGGCACTGAAGCTTTCTTT.

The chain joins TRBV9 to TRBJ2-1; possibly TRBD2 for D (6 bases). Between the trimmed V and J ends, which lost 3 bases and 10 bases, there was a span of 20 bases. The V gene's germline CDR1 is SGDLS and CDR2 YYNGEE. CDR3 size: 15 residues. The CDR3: CASSAGLHYSPEQFF. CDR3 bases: TGTGCCAGCAGCGCCGGACTACATTACTCACCCGAGCAGTTCTTC.

The CDR3 here is CASSPYRGGFNNEQFF. The CDR3 DNA reads TGTGCCAGCAGCCCCTATAGGGGGGGGTTCAACAATGAGCAGTTCTTC. The chain combines TRBV7-2 with TRBJ2-1; D is possibly TRBD2 (7 bases). Germline CDR1 is SGHTA and CDR2 is FQGNSA. V lost 5 bases and J 5 bases, leaving 19 bases between the germline ends. The CDR3 is made up of 16 amino acids.

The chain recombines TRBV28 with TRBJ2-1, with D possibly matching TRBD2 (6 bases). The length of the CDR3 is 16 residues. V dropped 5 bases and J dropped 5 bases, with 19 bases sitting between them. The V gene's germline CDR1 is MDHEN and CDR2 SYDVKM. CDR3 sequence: CASSTQGLSGDNEQFF. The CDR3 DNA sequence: TGTGCCAGCAGTACTCAAGGACTAAGCGGTGACAATGAGCAGTTCTTC.

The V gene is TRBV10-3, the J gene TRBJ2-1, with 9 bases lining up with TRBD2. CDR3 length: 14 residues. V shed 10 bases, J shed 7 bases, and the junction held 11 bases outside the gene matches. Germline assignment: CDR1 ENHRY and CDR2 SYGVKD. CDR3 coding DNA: TGTGCCACCAAGACTAGCGGAGCCGGGAATGAGCAGTTCTTC. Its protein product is CATKTSGAGNEQFF.

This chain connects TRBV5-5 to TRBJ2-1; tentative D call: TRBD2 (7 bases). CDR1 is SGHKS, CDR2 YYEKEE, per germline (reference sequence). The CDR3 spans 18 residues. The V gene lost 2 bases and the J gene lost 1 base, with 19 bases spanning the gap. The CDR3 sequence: CASSFLGNGGLSYNEQFF. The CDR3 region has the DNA TGTGCCAGCAGCTTTCTCGGTAACGGGGGGCTATCCTACAATGAGCAGTTCTTC.

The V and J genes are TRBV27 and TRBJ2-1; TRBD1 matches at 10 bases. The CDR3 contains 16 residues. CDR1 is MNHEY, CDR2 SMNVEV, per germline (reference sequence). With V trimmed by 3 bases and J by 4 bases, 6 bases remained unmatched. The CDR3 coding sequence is TGTGCCAGCAGTTTGCTGGGGACAGGGGTTTACAATGAGCAGTTCTTC. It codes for CASSLLGTGVYNEQFF.

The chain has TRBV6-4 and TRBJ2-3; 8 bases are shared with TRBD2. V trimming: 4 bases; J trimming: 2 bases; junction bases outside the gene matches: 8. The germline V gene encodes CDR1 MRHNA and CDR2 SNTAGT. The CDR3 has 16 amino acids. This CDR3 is CASSAIGGGSTDTQYF. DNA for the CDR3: TGTGCCAGCAGTGCAATCGGCGGGGGGTCCACAGATACGCAGTATTTT.

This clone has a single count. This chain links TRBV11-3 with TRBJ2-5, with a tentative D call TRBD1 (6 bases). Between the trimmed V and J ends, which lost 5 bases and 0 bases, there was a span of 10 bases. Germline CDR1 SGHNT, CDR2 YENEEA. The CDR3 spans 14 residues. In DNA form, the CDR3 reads TGTGCCAGCAGCCACCGACAGGACCAAGAGACCCAGTACTTC. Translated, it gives CASSHRQDQETQYF.

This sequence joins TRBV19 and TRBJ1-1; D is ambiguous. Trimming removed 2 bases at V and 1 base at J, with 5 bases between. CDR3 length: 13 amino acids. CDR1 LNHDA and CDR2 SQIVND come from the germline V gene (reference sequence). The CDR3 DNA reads TGTGCCAGTAGTATAAGCCCGAACACTGAAGCTTTCTTT. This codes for CASSISPNTEAFF.

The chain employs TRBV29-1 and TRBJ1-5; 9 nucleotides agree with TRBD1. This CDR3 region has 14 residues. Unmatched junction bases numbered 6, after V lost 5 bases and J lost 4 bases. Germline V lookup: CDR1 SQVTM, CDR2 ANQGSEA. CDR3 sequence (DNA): TGCAGCGTTAAGACCGGGACAGGGAATCAGCCCCAGCATTTT. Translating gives CSVKTGTGNQPQHF. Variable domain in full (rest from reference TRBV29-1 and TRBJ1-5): SAVISQKPSRDICQRGTSLTIQCQVDSQVTMMFWYRQQPGQSLTLIATANQGSEATYESGFVIDKFPISRPNLTFSTLTVSNMSPEDSSIYLCSVKTGTGNQPQHFGDGTRLSIL.

CDR3 protein: CASLLPSTNEKLFF. CDR3 nucleotides: TGTGCCAGCCTACTACCCTCGACTAATGAAAAACTGTTTTTT. The V gene is TRBV5-8, the J gene TRBJ1-4; D is uncertain. The CDR3 sequence is 14 residues long. CDR1 is SGHTS and CDR2 is YDEGEE in the germline V gene. V shed 7 bases and J shed 2 bases, with 12 bases lying between them.

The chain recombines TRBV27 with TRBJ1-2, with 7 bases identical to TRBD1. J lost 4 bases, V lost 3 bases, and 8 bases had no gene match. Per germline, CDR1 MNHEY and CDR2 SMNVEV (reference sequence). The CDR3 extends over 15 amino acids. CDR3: CASSLSIGDSYGYTF. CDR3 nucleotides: TGTGCCAGCAGTTTGTCCATTGGGGACAGCTATGGCTACACCTTC.

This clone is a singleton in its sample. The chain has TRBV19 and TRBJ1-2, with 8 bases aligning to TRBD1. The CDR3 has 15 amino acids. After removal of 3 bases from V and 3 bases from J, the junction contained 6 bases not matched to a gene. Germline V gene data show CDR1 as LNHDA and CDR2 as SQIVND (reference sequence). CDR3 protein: CASSMRTGYDYGYTF. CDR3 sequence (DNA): TGTGCCAGTAGTATGAGGACAGGGTACGACTATGGCTACACCTTC. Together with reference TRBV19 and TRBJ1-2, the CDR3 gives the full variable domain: DGGITQSPKYLFRKEGQNVTLSCEQNLNHDAMYWYRQDPGQGLRLIYYSQIVNDFQKGDIAEGYSVSREKKESFPLTVTSAQKNPTAFYLCASSMRTGYDYGYTFGSGTRLTVV.

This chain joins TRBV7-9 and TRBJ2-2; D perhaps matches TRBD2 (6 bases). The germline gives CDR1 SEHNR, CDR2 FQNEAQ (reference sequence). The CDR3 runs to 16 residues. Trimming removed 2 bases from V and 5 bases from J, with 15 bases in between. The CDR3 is CASSLYEGGGTGELFF. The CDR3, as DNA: TGTGCCAGCAGCTTATATGAGGGAGGTGGGACCGGGGAGCTGTTTTTT.

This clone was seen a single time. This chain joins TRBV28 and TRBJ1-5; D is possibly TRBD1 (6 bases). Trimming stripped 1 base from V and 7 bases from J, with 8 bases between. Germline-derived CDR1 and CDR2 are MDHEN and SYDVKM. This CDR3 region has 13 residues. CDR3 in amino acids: CASSLSGVQPQHF. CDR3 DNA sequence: TGTGCCAGCAGTTTATCAGGGGTCCAGCCCCAGCATTTT.

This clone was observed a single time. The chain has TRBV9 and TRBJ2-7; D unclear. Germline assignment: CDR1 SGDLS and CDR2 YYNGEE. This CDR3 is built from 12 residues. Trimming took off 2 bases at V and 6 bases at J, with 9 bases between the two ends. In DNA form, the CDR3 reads TGTGCCAGCAGCGTGGAGTTTGGCGAGCAGTACTTC. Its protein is CASSVEFGEQYF.

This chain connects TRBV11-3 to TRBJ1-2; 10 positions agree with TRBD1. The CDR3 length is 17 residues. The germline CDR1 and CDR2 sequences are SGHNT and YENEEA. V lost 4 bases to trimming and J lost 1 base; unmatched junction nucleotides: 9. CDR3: CASSWPGQGPVNYGYTF. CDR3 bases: TGTGCCAGCAGCTGGCCGGGACAGGGGCCAGTTAACTATGGCTACACCTTC.

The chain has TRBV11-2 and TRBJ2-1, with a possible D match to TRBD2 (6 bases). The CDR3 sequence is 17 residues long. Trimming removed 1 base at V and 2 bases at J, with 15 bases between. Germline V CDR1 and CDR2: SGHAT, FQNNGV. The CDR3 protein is CASSLVPPGAPYNEQFF. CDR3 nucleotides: TGTGCCAGCAGCTTAGTCCCCCCGGGAGCACCCTACAATGAGCAGTTCTTC.

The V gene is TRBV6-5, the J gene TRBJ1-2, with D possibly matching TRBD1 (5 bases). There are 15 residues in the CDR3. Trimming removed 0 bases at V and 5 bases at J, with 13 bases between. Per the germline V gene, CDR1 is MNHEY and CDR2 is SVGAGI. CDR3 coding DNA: TGTGCCAGCAGTTACTCGAGTCAGGGCGGATATGGCTACACCTTC. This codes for CASSYSSQGGYGYTF.

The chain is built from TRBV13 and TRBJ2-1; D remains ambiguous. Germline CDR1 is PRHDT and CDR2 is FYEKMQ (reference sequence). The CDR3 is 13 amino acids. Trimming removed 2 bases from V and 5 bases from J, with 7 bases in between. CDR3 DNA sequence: TGTGCCAGCAGCTTAACGCGTCACAATGAGCAGTTCTTC. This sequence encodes CASSLTRHNEQFF.

The CDR3 spells CASSYTGLGSGELFF. For the CDR3, the DNA is TGTGCCAGCAGTTACACGGGACTCGGTTCCGGGGAGCTGTTTTTT. The gene calls are TRBV27 and TRBJ2-2; weak D call: TRBD2 (6 bases). Trimming took off 4 bases at V and 6 bases at J, with 15 bases between the two ends. Per germline, CDR1 MNHEY and CDR2 SMNVEV (reference sequence). The CDR3 length is 15 residues.